This TCR beta chain was observed in a study of T-cell reconstitution after alpha-beta-depleted transplantation in children. As it was prepared, the TCRbeta library received unique molecular identifiers. Via MiXCR, TCRdb re-called the PCR reads, giving one row per CDR3 protein. The sample lists roughly 170,000 distinct CDR3 sequences, approximately 7% occurring once. Germline values: CDR1 SNHLY, CDR2 FYNNEI. V was trimmed by 7 bases and J by 2 bases, leaving 8 bases between them. The CDR3 contains 12 residues. This clonotype was seen at least ten times. Sequenced here: PBMCs from the stem cell graft donor, sampled from the stem cell graft. The V and J genes are TRBV2 and TRBJ1-1, with D maybe TRBD1 (5 bases). This TCR was sampled from a human donor who donated a stem cell graft to a child with Wiskott-Aldrich syndrome. In DNA form, the CDR3 reads TGTGCCAGCACCGGGGACAACACTGAAGCTTTCTTT. It codes for CASTGDNTEAFF.